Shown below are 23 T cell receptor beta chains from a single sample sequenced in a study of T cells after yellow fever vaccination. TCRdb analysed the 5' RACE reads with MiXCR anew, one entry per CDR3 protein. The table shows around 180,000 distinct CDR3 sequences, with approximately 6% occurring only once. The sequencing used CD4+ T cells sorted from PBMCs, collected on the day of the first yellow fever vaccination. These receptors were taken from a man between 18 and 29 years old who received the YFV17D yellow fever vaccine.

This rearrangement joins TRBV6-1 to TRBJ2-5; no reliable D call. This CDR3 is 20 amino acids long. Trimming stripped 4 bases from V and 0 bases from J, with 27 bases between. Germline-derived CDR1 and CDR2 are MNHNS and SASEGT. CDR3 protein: CASSVPAVPRALKYQETQYF. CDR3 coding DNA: TGTGCCAGCAGTGTCCCTGCCGTCCCCCGGGCCCTCAAATACCAAGAGACCCAGTACTTC.

DNA for the CDR3: TGCGCCAGCAGCCAAGATCTCCTAACAGCCGTCTATGGCTACACCTTC. Protein product: CASSQDLLTAVYGYTF. The chain uses TRBV4-3 and TRBJ1-2; D is unclear. V was pared by 0 bases and J by 4 bases, with 15 bases between. Germline loops: CDR1 LGHNA, CDR2 YSLEER. This CDR3 is built from 16 residues.

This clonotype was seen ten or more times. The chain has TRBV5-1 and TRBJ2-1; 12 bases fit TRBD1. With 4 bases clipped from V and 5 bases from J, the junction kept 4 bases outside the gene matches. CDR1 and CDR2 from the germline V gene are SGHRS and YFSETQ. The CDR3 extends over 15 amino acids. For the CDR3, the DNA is TGCGCCAGCAGCCTCGGGACAGGGGGCAACAATGAGCAGTTCTTC. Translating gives CASSLGTGGNNEQFF.

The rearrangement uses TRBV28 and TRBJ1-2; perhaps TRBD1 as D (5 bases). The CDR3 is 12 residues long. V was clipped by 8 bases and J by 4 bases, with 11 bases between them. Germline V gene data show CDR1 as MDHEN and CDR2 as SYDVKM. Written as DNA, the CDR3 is TGTGCCAGCGTAGGACACCGCTATGGCTACACCTTC. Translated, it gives CASVGHRYGYTF.

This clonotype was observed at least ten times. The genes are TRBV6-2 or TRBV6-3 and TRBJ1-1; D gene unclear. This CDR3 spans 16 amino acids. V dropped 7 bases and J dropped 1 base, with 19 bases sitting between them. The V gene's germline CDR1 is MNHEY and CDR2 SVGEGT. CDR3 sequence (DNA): TGTGCCAGCACCGCAAGGAAAAGGTACACGAACACTGAAGCTTTCTTT. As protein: CASTARKRYTNTEAFF.

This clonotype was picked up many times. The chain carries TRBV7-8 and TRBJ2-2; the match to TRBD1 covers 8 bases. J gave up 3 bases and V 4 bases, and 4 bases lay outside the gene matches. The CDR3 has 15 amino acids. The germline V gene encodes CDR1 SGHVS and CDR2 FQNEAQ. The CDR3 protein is CASSYAGGYTGELFF. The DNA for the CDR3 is TGTGCCAGCAGCTACGCAGGGGGCTACACCGGGGAGCTGTTTTTT.

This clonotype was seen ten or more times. CDR3 loop: CSVGGRNTEAFF. CDR3 DNA: TGCAGCGTCGGAGGGAGGAACACTGAAGCTTTCTTT. This chain joins TRBV20-1 and TRBJ1-1; no reliable D call. The CDR3 is 12 residues long. CDR1 is DFQATT and CDR2 is SNEGSKA in the germline V gene (reference sequence).

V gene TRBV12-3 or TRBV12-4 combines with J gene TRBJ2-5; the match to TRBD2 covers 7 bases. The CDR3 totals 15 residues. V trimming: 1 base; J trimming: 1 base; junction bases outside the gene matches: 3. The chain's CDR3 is CASSLGAGPQETQYF. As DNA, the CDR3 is TGTGCCAGCAGTTTAGGAGCGGGGCCCCAAGAGACCCAGTACTTC.

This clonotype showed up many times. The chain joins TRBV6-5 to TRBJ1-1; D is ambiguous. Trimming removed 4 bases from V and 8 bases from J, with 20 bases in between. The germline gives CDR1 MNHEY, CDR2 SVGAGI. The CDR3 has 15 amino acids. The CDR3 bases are TGTGCCAGCAGTTCCGCAGGAGGCGGCAAATCAGAAGCTTTCTTT. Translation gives CASSSAGGGKSEAFF.

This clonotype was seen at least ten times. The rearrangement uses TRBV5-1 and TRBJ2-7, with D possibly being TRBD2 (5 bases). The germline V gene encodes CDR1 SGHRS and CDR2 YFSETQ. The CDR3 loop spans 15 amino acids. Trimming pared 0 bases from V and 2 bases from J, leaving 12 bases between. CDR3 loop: CASSLGHYGAYEQYV. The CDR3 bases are TGCGCCAGCAGCTTGGGGCACTACGGGGCCTACGAGCAGTACGTC.

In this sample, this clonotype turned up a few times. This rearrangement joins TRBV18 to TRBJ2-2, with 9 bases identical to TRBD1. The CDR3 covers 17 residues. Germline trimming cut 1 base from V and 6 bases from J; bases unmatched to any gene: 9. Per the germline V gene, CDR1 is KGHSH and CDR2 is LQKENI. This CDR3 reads CASSPRRTGVLAGELFF. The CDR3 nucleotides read TGTGCCAGCTCACCACGCCGGACAGGGGTTCTCGCCGGGGAGCTGTTTTTT.

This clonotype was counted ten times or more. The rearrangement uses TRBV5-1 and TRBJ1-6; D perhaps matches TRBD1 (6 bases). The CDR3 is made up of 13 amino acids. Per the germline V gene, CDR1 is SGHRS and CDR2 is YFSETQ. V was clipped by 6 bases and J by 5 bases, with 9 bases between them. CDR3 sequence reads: CASTRTDNSPLHF. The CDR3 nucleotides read TGCGCCAGCACCCGGACAGATAATTCACCCCTCCACTTT.

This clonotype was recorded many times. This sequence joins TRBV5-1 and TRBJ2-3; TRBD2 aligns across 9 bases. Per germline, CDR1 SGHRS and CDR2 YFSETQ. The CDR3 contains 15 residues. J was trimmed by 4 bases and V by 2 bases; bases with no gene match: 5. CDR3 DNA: TGCGCCAGCAGCTTAGGCGGGGGGGCAGCAGATACGCAGTATTTT. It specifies CASSLGGGAADTQYF.

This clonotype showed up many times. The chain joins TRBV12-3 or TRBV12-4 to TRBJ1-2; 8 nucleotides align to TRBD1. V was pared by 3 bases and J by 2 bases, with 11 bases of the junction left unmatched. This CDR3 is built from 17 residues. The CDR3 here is CASSFLLYRGKNYGYTF. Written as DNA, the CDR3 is TGTGCCAGCAGTTTCCTTCTCTACAGGGGGAAGAACTATGGCTACACCTTC.

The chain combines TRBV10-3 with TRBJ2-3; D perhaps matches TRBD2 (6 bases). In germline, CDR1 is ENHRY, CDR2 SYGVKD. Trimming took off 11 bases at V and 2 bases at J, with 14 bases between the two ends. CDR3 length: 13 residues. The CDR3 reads CAATGGATDTQYF. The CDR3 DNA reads TGTGCCGCCACGGGCGGGGCCACAGATACGCAGTATTTT.

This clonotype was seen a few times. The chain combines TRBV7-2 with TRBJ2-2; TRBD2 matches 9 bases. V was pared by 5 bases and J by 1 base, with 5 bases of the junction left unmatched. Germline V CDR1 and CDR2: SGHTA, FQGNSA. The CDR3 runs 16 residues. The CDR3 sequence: CASSVRAGGNTGELFF. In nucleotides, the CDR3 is TGTGCCAGCAGCGTTAGAGCGGGGGGGAACACCGGGGAGCTGTTTTTT.

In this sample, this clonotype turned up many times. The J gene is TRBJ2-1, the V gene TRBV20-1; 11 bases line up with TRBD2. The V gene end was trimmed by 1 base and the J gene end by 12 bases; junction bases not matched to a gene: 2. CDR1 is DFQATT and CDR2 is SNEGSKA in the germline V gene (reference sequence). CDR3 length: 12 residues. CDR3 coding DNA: TGCAGTGCTAGAGGGGGGACTAGCGGGCAGTTCTTC. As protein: CSARGGTSGQFF.

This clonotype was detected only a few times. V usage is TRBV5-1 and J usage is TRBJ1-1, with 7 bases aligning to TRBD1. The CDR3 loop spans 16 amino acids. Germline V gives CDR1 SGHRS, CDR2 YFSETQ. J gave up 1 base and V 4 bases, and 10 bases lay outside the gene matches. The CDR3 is CASSVRQGLTNTEAFF. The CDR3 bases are TGCGCCAGCAGCGTAAGACAGGGTTTAACGAACACTGAAGCTTTCTTT. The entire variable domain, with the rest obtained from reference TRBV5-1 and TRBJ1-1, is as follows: KAGVTQTPRYLIKTRGQQVTLSCSPISGHRSVSWYQQTPGQGLQFLFEYFSETQRNKGNFPGRFSGRQFSNSRSEMNVSTLELGDSALYLCASSVRQGLTNTEAFFGQGTRLTVV.

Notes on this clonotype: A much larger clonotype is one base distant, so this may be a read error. For the CDR3, the DNA is TGTGACAGCAGTACTCTAGGGACCCAGTACTTC. Translating it yields CDSSTLGTQYF. The chain is built from TRBV12-3 or TRBV12-4 and TRBJ2-5, with D unresolved. The CDR3 is made up of 11 amino acids.

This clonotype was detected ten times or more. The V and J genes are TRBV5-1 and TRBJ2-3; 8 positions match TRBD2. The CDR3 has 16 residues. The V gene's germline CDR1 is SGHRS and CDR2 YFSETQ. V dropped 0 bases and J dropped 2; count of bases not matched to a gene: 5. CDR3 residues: CASSLGAGGATDTQYF. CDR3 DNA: TGCGCCAGCAGCTTGGGTGCGGGGGGCGCCACAGATACGCAGTATTTT.

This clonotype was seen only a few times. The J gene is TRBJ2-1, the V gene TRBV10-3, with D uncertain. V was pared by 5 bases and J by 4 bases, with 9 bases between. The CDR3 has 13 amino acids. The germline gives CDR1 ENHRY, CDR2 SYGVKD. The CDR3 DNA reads TGTGCCATCAGTTTAATGGCTTACAATGAGCAGTTCTTC. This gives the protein CAISLMAYNEQFF.

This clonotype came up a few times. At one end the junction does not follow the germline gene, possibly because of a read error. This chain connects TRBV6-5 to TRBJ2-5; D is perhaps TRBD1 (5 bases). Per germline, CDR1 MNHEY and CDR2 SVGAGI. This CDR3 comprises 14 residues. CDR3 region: CASSDSAGQETQYF. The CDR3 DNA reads TGTGCCAGCAGTGACTCCGCAGGGCAAGAGACCCAGTACTTC.

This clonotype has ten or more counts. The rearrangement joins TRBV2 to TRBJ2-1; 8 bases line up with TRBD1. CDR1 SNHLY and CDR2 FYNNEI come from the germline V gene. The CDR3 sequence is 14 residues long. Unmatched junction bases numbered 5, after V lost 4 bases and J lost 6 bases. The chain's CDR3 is CASSGTGTPNEQFF. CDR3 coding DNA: TGTGCCAGCAGTGGGACAGGGACCCCCAATGAGCAGTTCTTC.